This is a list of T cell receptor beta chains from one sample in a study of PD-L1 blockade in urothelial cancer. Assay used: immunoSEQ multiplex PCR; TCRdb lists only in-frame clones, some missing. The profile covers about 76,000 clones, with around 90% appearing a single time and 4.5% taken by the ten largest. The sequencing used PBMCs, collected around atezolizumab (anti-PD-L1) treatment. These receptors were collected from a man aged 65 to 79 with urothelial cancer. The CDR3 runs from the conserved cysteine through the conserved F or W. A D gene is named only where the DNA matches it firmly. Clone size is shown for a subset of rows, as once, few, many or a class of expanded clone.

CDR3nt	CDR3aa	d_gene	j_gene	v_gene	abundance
TGTGCCAGCCATCTACAGGGTAACAATGAGCAGTTCTTC	CASHLQGNNEQFF	-	TRBJ2-1	TRBV5-4	-
TGTGCCAGCAGCACGCAGGGACTAGCGGGGGCGCAGTACTTC	CASSTQGLAGAQYF	TRBD2	TRBJ2-7	TRBV5-4	-
TGTGCCTGGAAAGCCGGGACAGGGGAACATGGCGCCGACACCATATATTTT	CAWKAGTGEHGADTIYF	TRBD1	TRBJ1-3	TRBV30	-
TGTGCCAGCAGCTTACCGGTAGCGCCTTACAATGAGCAGTTCTTC	CASSLPVAPYNEQFF	-	TRBJ2-1	TRBV25-1	-
TGTGCCAGCAGCGTTCAGGGGTTAGGGTACAATGAGCAGTTCTTC	CASSVQGLGYNEQFF	-	TRBJ2-1	TRBV9	-
TGCGCCAGCAGCCTTGGGACAGGGGATCCCTATGGCTACACCTTC	CASSLGTGDPYGYTF	TRBD1	TRBJ1-2	TRBV5-1	-
TGCGCCAGCAGACCCCCGGGACTAGCGGGCAATGAGCAGTTCTTC	CASRPPGLAGNEQFF	TRBD2	TRBJ2-1	TRBV4-1	-
TGTGCCAGCAGTTTACGTAGCAGAGGTGGCGCAGATACGCAGTATTTT	CASSLRSRGGADTQYF	-	TRBJ2-3	TRBV27	-
TGTGCCAGCAGCTTAGCTCCAACTAGCGGGACAGATACGCAGTATTTT	CASSLAPTSGTDTQYF	TRBD2	TRBJ2-3	TRBV7-3	-
TGTGCCAGCAGTCTGCGGACTAGCGGGAGTGGCACCGGGGAGCTGTTTTTT	CASSLRTSGSGTGELFF	TRBD2	TRBJ2-2	TRBV2	-
TGCGCCAGCAGCTTGGACCCGGGGACAGGGCTGGATACGCAGTATTTT	CASSLDPGTGLDTQYF	TRBD1	TRBJ2-3	TRBV5-1	-
TGCGCCAGCAGCCAAGGGGAGTGGCACAGCAGCTCCTACGAGCAGTACTTC	CASSQGEWHSSSYEQYF	-	TRBJ2-7	TRBV4-1	once